The sequence of this T cell receptor (beta chain) was determined in a study of T cell changes during pregnancy in multiple sclerosis. Clones were sequenced by immunoSEQ multiplex PCR, and TCRdb holds only the in-frame ones, with some missing. Among under 95,000 clones, 85% to 95% were seen once, and the ten largest hold about 0.72%. The CDR3 spans 16 residues. V lost 5 bases, J lost 1 base, and 8 bases stayed unmatched. Looked up from germline, CDR1 is SEHNR and CDR2 is FQNEAQ (reference sequence). The chain employs TRBV7-9 and TRBJ1-5, with 7 nucleotides matching TRBD1. Sequenced material: peripheral blood, taken in the second trimester of pregnancy. The origin of this receptor is a female donor in good health, enrolled as a control in a pregnancy study. CDR3 nucleotide sequence: TGTGCCAGCAGCCTACAGGGGTCAAGGAGCAATCAGCCCCAGCATTTT. It codes for CASSLQGSRSNQPQHF. Variable domain in full (rest from reference TRBV7-9 and TRBJ1-5): DTGVSQNPRHKITKRGQNVTFRCDPISEHNRLYWYRQTLGQGPEFLTYFQNEAQLEKSRLLSDRFSAERPKGSFSTLEIQRTEQGDSAMYLCASSLQGSRSNQPQHFGDGTRLSIL.